This T cell receptor beta chain appears in the sequencing data of a study of shared clonotypes between healthy human individuals. The CDR3 is 15 amino acids. V lost 1 base to trimming and J lost 3 bases, with 13 bases between them. Germline CDR1 SGHTA, CDR2 FQGNSA. This clone was seen only once. Sorted-subset replicate PCR reactions contained roughly 210 ng DNA, corresponding to around 30,000 T cell genomes. The repertoire was sequenced with immunoSEQ multiplex PCR; TCRdb's copy has only in-frame clones and lacks some. Among about 2.4 million clones, roughly 93% were seen once, and the ten largest hold 0.36%.

The sample taken for sequencing was naive CD4+ T cells from PBMCs. Subset indicated: CD45RA+ positively selected. V gene TRBV7-2 combines with J gene TRBJ2-7; D possibly corresponds to TRBD2 (5 bases). The origin of this receptor is a man aged 18 to 30 in good health. Some clones in this sample may be carry-over from other donors' samples. This CDR3 is CASSLVQRVGYEQYF. DNA for the CDR3: TGTGCCAGCAGCTTAGTTCAGAGGGTGGGCTACGAGCAGTACTTC.